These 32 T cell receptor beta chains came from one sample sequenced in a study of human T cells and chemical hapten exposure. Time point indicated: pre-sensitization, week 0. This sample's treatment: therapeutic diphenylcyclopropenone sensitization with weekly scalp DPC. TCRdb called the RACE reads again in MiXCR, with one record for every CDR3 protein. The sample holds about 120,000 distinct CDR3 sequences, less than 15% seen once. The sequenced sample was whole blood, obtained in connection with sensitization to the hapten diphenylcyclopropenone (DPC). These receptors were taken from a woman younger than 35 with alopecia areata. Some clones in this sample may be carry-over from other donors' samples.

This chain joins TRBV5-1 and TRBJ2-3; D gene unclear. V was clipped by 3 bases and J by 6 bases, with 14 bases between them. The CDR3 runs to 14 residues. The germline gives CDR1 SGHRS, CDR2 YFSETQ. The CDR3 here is CASSSDGDLDTQYF. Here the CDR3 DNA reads TGCGCCAGCAGCTCCGACGGAGATCTGGATACGCAGTATTTT.

CDR3 DNA: TGTGCCAGCAGCTTAGAATGGCAGATCTATGGCTACACCTTC. Residues: CASSLEWQIYGYTF. The chain has TRBV7-7 and TRBJ1-2; no firm D call. CDR1 and CDR2 from the germline V gene are SSHAT and FNYEAQ (reference sequence). The length of the CDR3 is 14 residues. Trimming stripped 1 base from V and 4 bases from J, with 10 bases between.

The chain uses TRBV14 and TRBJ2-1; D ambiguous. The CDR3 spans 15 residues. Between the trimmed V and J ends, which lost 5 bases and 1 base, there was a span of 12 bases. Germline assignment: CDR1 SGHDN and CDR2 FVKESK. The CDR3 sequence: CASSFGLISYNEQFF. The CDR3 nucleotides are TGTGCCAGCAGCTTTGGATTGATTTCCTACAATGAGCAGTTCTTC.

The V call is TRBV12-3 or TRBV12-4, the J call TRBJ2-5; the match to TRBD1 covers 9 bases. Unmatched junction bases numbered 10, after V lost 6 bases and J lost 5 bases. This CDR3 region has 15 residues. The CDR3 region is CASRNGGQGAETQYF. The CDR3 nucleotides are TGTGCCAGCAGAAATGGGGGACAGGGTGCGGAGACCCAGTACTTC.

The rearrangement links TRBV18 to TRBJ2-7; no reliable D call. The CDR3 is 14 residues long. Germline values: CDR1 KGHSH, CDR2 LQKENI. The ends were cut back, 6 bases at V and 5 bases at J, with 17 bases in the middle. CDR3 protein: CASSDQRVGNEQYF. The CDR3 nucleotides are TGTGCCAGCTCCGACCAAAGGGTGGGCAACGAGCAGTACTTC.

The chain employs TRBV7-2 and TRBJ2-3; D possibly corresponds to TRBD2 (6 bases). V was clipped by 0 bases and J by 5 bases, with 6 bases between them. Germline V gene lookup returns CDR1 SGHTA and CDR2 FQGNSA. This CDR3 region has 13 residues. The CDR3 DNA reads TGTGCCAGCAGCTTAGCAGCGGGAGATACGCAGTATTTT. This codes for CASSLAAGDTQYF. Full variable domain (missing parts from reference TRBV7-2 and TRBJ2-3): GAGVSQSPSNKVTEKGKDVELRCDPISGHTALYWYRQSLGQGLEFLIYFQGNSAPDKSGLPSDRFSAERTGGSVSTLTIQRTQQEDSAVYLCASSLAAGDTQYFGPGTRLTVL.

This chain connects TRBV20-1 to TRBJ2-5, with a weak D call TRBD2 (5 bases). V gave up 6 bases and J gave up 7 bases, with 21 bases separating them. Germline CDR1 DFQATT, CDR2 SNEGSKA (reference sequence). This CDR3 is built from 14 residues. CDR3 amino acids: CSAAPGNPSGTQYF. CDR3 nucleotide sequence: TGCAGTGCGGCCCCGGGGAACCCATCGGGGACCCAGTACTTC.

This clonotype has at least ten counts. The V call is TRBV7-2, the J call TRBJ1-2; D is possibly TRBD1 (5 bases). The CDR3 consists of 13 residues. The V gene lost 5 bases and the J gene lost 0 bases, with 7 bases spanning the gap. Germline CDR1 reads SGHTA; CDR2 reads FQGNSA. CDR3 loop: CASSQTANYGYTF. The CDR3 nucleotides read TGTGCCAGCAGCCAGACAGCTAACTATGGCTACACCTTC. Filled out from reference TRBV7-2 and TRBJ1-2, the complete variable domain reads GAGVSQSPSNKVTEKGKDVELRCDPISGHTALYWYRQSLGQGLEFLIYFQGNSAPDKSGLPSDRFSAERTGGSVSTLTIQRTQQEDSAVYLCASSQTANYGYTFGSGTRLTVV.

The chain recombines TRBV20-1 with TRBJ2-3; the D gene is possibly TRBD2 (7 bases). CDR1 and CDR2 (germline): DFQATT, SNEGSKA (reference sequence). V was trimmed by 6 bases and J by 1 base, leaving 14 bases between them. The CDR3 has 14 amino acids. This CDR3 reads CSAPAGAGTDTQYF. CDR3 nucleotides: TGCAGTGCCCCGGCGGGGGCTGGCACAGATACGCAGTATTTT.

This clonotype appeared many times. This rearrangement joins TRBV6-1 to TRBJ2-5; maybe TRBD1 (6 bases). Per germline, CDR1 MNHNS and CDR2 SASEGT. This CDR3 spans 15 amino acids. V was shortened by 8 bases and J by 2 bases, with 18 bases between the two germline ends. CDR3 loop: CASSEQGGGQETQYF. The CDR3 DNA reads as TGTGCCAGCTCGGAACAAGGGGGTGGACAAGAGACCCAGTACTTC.

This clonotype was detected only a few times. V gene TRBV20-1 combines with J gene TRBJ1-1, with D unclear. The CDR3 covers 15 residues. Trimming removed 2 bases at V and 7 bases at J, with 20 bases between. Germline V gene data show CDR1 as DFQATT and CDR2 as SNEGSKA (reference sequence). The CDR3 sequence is CSARWILGLRSEAFF. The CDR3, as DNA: TGCAGTGCTAGATGGATATTGGGTCTTAGAAGTGAAGCTTTCTTT.

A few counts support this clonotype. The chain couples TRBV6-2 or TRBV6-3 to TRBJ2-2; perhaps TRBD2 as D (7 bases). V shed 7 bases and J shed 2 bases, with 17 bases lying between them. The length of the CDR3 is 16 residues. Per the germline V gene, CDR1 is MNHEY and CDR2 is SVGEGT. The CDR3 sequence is CASTLTGTINTGELFF. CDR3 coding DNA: TGTGCCAGCACTCTTACAGGGACTATTAACACCGGGGAGCTGTTTTTT.

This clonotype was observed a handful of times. CDR3 bases: TGTGCCAGCAGACTCTCCGCGGGGGGTCGTGGGGAGCTGTTTTTT. Protein: CASRLSAGGRGELFF. This rearrangement joins TRBV6-2 or TRBV6-3 to TRBJ2-2, with TRBD2 matching over 8 bases. Per the germline V gene, CDR1 is MNHEY and CDR2 is SVGEGT. There are 15 residues in the CDR3. Trimming at V came to 6 bases and at J to 8 bases, leaving 11 bases not matched to a gene.

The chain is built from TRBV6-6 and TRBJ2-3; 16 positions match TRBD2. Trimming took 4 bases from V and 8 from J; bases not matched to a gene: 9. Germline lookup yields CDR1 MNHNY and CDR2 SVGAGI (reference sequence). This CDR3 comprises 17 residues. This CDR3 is CASSSGLAGGHNPTQYF. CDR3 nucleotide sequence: TGTGCCAGCAGTTCGGGACTAGCGGGGGGGCATAACCCTACGCAGTATTTT.

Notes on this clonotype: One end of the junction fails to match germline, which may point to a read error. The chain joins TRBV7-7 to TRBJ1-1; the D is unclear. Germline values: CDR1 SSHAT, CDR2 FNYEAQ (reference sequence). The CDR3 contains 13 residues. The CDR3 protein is CASSATLNTETFF. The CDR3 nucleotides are TGTGCCAGCAGCGCTACTCTGAACACTGAAACTTTCTTT.

In DNA form, the CDR3 reads TGTGCCAGCAGATTTGGAGAGCAGTTCTTC. Protein: CASRFGEQFF. The chain uses TRBV5-5 and TRBJ2-1; D not certain. The CDR3 spans 10 residues. V was clipped by 5 bases and J by 10 bases, with 7 bases between them. The germline V gene has CDR1 SGHKS and CDR2 YYEKEE (reference sequence).

The CDR3 here is CAISPGQGTYEQYF. The CDR3 region has the DNA TGTGCCATCAGCCCGGGACAGGGGACCTACGAGCAGTACTTC. The chain joins TRBV10-3 to TRBJ2-7; 10 nucleotides agree with TRBD1. J gave up 2 bases and V 6 bases, and 4 bases lay outside the gene matches. The CDR3 runs to 14 residues. The germline V gene encodes CDR1 ENHRY and CDR2 SYGVKD.

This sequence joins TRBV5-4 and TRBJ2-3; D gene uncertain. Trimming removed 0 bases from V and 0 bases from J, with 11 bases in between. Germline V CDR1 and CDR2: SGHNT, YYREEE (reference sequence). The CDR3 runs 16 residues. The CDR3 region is CASSLELVRSTDTQYF. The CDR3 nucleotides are TGTGCCAGCAGCTTGGAGTTAGTCAGAAGCACAGATACGCAGTATTTT.

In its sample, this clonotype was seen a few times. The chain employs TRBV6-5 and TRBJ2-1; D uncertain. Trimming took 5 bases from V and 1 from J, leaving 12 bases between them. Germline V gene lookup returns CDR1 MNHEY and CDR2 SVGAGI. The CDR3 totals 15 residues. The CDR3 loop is CASSPRMESYNEQFF. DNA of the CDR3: TGTGCCAGCAGTCCCCGGATGGAGTCCTACAATGAGCAGTTCTTC.

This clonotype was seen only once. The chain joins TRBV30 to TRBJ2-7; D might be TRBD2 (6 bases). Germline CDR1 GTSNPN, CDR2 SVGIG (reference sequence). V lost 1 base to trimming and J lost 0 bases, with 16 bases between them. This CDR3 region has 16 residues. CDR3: CAWSAPGTSSSYEQYF. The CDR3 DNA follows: TGTGCCTGGAGTGCCCCCGGGACTTCCAGCTCCTACGAGCAGTACTTC.

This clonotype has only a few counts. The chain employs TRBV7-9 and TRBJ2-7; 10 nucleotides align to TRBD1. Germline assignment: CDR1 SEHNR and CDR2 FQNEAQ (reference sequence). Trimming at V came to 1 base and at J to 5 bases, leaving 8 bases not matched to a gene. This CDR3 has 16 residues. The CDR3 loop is CASSLGQRTGGNEQYF. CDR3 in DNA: TGTGCCAGCAGCTTAGGCCAAAGGACAGGGGGTAACGAGCAGTACTTC.

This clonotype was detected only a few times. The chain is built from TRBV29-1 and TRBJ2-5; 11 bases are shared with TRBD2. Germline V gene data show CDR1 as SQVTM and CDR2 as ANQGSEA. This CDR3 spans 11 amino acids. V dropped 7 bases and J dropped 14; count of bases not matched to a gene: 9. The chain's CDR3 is CSGLTSGEFYF. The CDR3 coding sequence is TGCAGCGGCCTGACTAGCGGGGAATTTTACTTC.

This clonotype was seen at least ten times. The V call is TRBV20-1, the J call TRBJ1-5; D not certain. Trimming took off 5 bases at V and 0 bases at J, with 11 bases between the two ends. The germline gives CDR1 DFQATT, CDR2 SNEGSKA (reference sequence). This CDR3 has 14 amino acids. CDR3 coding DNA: TGCAGTGCTCTTACGGTCCTTAGCAATCAGCCCCAGCATTTT. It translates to CSALTVLSNQPQHF.

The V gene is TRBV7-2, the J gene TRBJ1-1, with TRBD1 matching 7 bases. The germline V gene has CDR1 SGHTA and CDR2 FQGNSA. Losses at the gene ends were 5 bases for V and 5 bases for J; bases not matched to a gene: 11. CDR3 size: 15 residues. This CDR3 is CASSAVTGWGTEAFF. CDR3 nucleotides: TGTGCCAGCAGCGCCGTGACAGGGTGGGGTACTGAAGCTTTCTTT.

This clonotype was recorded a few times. CDR3 coding DNA: TGTGCCAGTAGTATAGAGGCTTCACCGCTAGAGCTGTTTTTT. Translated: CASSIEASPLELFF. This chain links TRBV19 with TRBJ2-2; D uncertain. This CDR3 is 14 amino acids long. Germline assignment: CDR1 LNHDA and CDR2 SQIVND (reference sequence). Trimming took 0 bases from V and 11 from J, leaving 13 bases between them.

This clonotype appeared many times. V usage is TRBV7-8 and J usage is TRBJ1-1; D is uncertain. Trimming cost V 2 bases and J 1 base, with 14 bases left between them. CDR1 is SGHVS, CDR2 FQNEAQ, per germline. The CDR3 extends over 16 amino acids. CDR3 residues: CASSLSFEVGNTEAFF. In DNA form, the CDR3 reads TGTGCCAGCAGCTTAAGCTTCGAAGTCGGGAACACTGAAGCTTTCTTT.

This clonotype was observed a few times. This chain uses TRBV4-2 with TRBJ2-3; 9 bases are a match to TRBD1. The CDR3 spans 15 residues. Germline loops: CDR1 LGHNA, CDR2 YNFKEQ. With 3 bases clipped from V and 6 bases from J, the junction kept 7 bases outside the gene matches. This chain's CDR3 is CASSHINRGRDTQYF. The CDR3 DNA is TGTGCCAGCAGCCATATAAACAGGGGGCGTGATACGCAGTATTTT.

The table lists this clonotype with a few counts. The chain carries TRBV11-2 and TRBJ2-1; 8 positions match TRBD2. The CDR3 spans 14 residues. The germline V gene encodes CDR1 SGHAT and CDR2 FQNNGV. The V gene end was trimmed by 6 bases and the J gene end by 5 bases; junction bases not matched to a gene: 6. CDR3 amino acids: CASSYELADNEQFF. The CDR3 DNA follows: TGTGCCAGCAGTTACGAACTAGCGGACAATGAGCAGTTCTTC.

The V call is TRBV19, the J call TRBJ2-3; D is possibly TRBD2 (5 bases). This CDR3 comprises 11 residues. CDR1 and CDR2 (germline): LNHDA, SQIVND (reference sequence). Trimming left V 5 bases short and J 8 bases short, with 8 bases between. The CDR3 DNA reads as TGTGCCAGTAGTCGCGAGGGTACGCAGTATTTT. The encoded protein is CASSREGTQYF.

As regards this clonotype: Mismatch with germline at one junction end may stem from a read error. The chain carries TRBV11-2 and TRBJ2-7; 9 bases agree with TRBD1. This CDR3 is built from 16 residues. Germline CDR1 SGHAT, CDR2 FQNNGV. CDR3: CAGSPDSGTGTYEQYF. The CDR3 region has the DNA TGTGCCGGCAGCCCGGACTCCGGGACAGGGACGTACGAGCAGTACTTC.

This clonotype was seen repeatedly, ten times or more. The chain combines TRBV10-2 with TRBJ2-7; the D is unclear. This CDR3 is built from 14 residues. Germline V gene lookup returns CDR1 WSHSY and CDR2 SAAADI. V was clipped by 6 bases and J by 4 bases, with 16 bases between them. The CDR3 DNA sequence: TGCGCCAGCAGGAGAGACGGTACCTTTTACGAGCAGTACTTC. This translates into CASRRDGTFYEQYF.

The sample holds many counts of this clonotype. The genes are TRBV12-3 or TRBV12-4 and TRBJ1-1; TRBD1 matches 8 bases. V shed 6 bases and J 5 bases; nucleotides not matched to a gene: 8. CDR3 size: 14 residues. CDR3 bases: TGTGCCAGCAGGTCCCGGGACAGGATTACTGAAGCTTTCTTT. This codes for CASRSRDRITEAFF.